A selection of T cell receptor beta chains follows, all from one sample in a study of blood T cell repertoires in COVID-19. Libraries were prepared by immunoSEQ multiplex PCR; TCRdb keeps only in-frame clonotypes and omits some of them. The sample holds 380,000 or so clones, more than 70% seen once. The sample was PBMCs or T cells enriched from blood (not recorded which). The receptors here all came from a man younger than 45 who had recovered from COVID-19. Each CDR3 is given with its conserved first and last residue. The D gene is left open where the match is weak. Clone size is not always given. Where it is, it says once, few, many or a class for expanded clones.

d_gene	abundance	len	v_gene	j_gene	CDR3aa	CDR3nt
.	.	13	TRBV9	TRBJ2-3	CASSDGVTDTQYF	TGTGCCAGCAGCGACGGGGTCACAGATACGCAGTATTTT
TRBD1	.	14	TRBV19	TRBJ2-3	CASSATGEIGTQYF	TGTGCCAGTAGTGCAACAGGGGAGATAGGCACGCAGTATTTT
.	few	17	TRBV18	TRBJ2-6	CASSPAGATRGANVLTF	TGTGCCAGCTCACCAGCAGGGGCCACCCGTGGGGCCAACGTCCTGACTTTC
.	.	10	TRBV11-1	TRBJ2-7	CATQGYEQYF	TGTGCCACCCAGGGGTACGAGCAGTACTTC
.	.	15	TRBV7-8	TRBJ2-1	CASSLGHNSYNEQFF	TGTGCCAGCAGCTTAGGGCACAATTCCTACAATGAGCAGTTCTTC
.	.	17	TRBV6-2/TRBV6-3	TRBJ1-5	CASSYSIPGESNQPQHF	TGTGCCAGCAGTTACTCGATCCCCGGGGAGAGCAATCAGCCCCAGCATTTT
.	.	14	TRBV6-5	TRBJ1-2	CASSYSGQIYGYTF	TGTGCCAGCAGTTACTCGGGGCAGATCTATGGCTACACCTTC
TRBD1	.	13	TRBV30	TRBJ1-3	CASQRQGGNTIYF	TGTGCCTCCCAAAGACAGGGTGGAAACACCATATATTTT
.	.	11	TRBV29-1	TRBJ2-3	CSALRADTQYF	TGCAGCGCACTCAGGGCCGATACGCAGTATTTT
TRBD1	.	16	TRBV5-1	TRBJ2-7	CASSEPGQGVSFEQYF	TGCGCCAGCAGCGAACCCGGACAGGGCGTAAGTTTCGAGCAGTACTTC
.	once	13	TRBV12-3/TRBV12-4	TRBJ1-6	CASSRMGDSPLHF	TGTGCCAGCAGTCGGATGGGAGATTCACCCCTCCACTTT
.	.	11	TRBV6-5	TRBJ1-1	CASTRYTEAFF	TGTGCCAGCACCAGATACACTGAAGCTTTCTTT
TRBD1	.	16	TRBV10-3	TRBJ2-3	CAIKELRTGGTDTQYF	TGTGCCATCAAAGAGCTAAGGACAGGGGGCACAGATACGCAGTATTTT
.	.	14	TRBV30	TRBJ1-4	CAWNWGGRNEKLFF	TGTGCCTGGAACTGGGGGGGGAGGAATGAAAAACTGTTTTTT
TRBD1	.	14	TRBV10-2	TRBJ1-3	CATMGTDSGNTIYF	TGCGCCACTATGGGGACAGACTCTGGAAACACCATATATTTT
TRBD1	.	15	TRBV9	TRBJ2-2	CASSAGQGGTGELFF	TGTGCCAGCAGCGCCGGACAGGGGGGCACCGGGGAGCTGTTTTTT
.	.	16	TRBV4-1	TRBJ2-5	CASSQLTSALVETQYF	TGCGCCAGCAGCCAGCTGACTAGTGCTCTTGTGGAGACCCAGTACTTC
.	.	13	TRBV7-2	TRBJ1-2	CASSLESSYGYTF	TGTGCCAGCAGCTTAGAATCCTCCTATGGCTACACCTTC
.	.	13	TRBV12-3/TRBV12-4	TRBJ2-3	CASSQPGTDTQYF	TGTGCCAGCAGCCAACCGGGGACAGATACGCAGTATTTT
TRBD1	.	15	TRBV7-9	TRBJ1-1	CASSSTGDQNTEAFF	TGTGCCAGCAGCTCTACAGGGGACCAGAACACTGAAGCTTTCTTT
.	many	16	TRBV5-5	TRBJ1-3	CASSLSVRTSGNTIYF	TGTGCCAGCAGCTTGTCGGTGAGAACTTCTGGAAACACCATATATTTT
.	.	15	TRBV4-1	TRBJ1-4	CASSQVGRGAARLFF	TGCGCCAGCAGCCAAGTGGGGCGGGGGGCCGCCCGTCTGTTTTTT
.	.	12	TRBV10-3	TRBJ2-1	CATGRGVDEQFF	TGTGCCACCGGACGGGGAGTGGATGAGCAGTTCTTC
TRBD2	.	15	TRBV5-4	TRBJ2-3	CASSLAAGGADTQYF	TGTGCCAGCAGCTTGGCCGCGGGGGGGGCAGATACGCAGTATTTT
.	.	14	TRBV19	TRBJ2-7	CASSISTRSYEQYF	TGTGCCAGTAGTATTTCGACTAGATCCTACGAGCAGTACTTC
TRBD1	few	15	TRBV6-1	TRBJ1-1	CASSAAGTGNTEAFF	TGTGCCAGCAGTGCAGCCGGGACAGGGAACACTGAAGCTTTCTTT
.	.	14	TRBV6-2/TRBV6-3	TRBJ2-5	CASSYLPGKETQYF	TGTGCCAGCAGTTACTTACCAGGAAAAGAGACCCAGTACTTC
.	.	13	TRBV27	TRBJ2-5	CASSFHSKETQYF	TGTGCCAGCAGCTTCCATAGTAAAGAGACCCAGTACTTC
TRBD1	.	15	TRBV7-6	TRBJ2-7	CASSDLGTASYEQYF	TGTGCCAGCAGCGATCTCGGGACAGCTTCCTACGAGCAGTACTTC
.	.	14	TRBV6-5	TRBJ1-1	CASSYRGGNTEAFF	TGTGCCAGCAGTTACCGGGGGGGGAACACTGAAGCTTTCTTT
.	.	13	TRBV10-3	TRBJ2-7	CAISSDRTYEQYF	TGTGCCATCAGCTCAGACAGGACCTACGAGCAGTACTTC
.	.	16	TRBV4-1	TRBJ1-5	CASSLTAGSGNQPQHF	TGCGCCAGCAGCCTTACCGCGGGTTCGGGCAATCAGCCCCAGCATTTT
TRBD1	.	15	TRBV30	TRBJ1-1	CAWKRPGQGNTEAFF	TGTGCCTGGAAACGCCCGGGACAGGGGAACACTGAAGCTTTCTTT
.	.	15	TRBV4-2	TRBJ2-5	CASSQGTVMQETQYF	TGTGCCAGCAGCCAAGGGACAGTAATGCAAGAGACCCAGTACTTC
.	.	12	TRBV14	TRBJ2-3	CASALVSDTQYF	TGTGCCAGCGCGCTAGTTTCAGATACGCAGTATTTT
.	.	15	TRBV4-2	TRBJ2-5	CASSQELEPRQTQYF	TGTGCCAGCAGCCAAGAACTAGAGCCCCGGCAGACCCAGTACTTC
.	.	15	TRBV30	TRBJ2-1	CAWIRTVTKGNEQFF	TGTGCCTGGATTAGGACAGTAACTAAGGGCAATGAGCAGTTCTTC
.	once	13	TRBV6-5	TRBJ1-1	CATERGLNTEAFF	TGTGCCACCGAACGGGGGTTGAACACTGAAGCTTTCTTT
TRBD1	.	13	TRBV9	TRBJ1-1	CASSAGTEYEAFF	TGTGCCAGCAGCGCCGGGACAGAGTATGAAGCTTTCTTT
.	.	13	TRBV11-2	TRBJ2-2	CASSLSPSTELFF	TGTGCCAGCAGCTTAAGTCCCTCTACGGAGCTGTTTTTT
.	.	17	TRBV21-1	TRBJ1-5	CASSKGDSPYSNQPQHF	TGTGCCAGCAGCAAAGGGGACAGCCCTTATAGCAATCAGCCCCAGCATTTT
.	once	12	TRBV14	TRBJ1-1	CASSPSARKAFF	TGTGCCAGCAGCCCCAGCGCAAGGAAAGCTTTCTTT